Described below is a single TCR beta chain sequence and its context. The antigen is undetermined. The record originates from a study of OX40 agonist ivuxolimab in advanced cancers. Looked up from germline, CDR1 is MDHEN and CDR2 is SYDVKM. This CDR3 contains 14 residues. Trimming removed 1 base from V and 8 bases from J, with 14 bases in between. Autoimmune disease history or systemic immunosuppression excluded patients. The study sampled blood at baseline, cycle 4 day 1, and cycle 7 day 1. Clones were read by immunoSEQ multiplex PCR, and TCRdb kept only the in-frame ones, dropping some. The sample lists tens of thousands of clones; 88% were seen once. Study results and limitations: By week 6 at 0.1 to 3.0 mg/kg, blood CD4+ and CD8+ T cells had expanded clonally. On average, CD8+ T cells had more expanded clones than CD4+.

This sequence was found in an adult with an advanced solid tumor such as melanoma, head and neck, liver or kidney cancer. The chain is built from TRBV28 and TRBJ1-2; D remains unclear. The source material was CD4+ or CD8+ T cells sorted from blood, sampled in a trial of the OX40 agonist ivuxolimab. CDR3 protein: CASSLLPDLWGYTF. In DNA form, the CDR3 reads TGTGCCAGCAGTTTATTGCCAGACCTTTGGGGCTACACCTTC.